This is a list of T cell receptor beta chains from one sample in a study of blood T cell repertoires in COVID-19. This table comes from immunoSEQ multiplex PCR, and its TCRdb copy is limited to in-frame clones, with some not included. Altogether 97,000 or so clones are present, 91% being singletons, with the ten largest covering less than 5.5%. Material for sequencing was peripheral blood. Receptors originate from a man younger than 35 with acute or convalescent COVID-19. The CDR3 runs from the conserved cysteine through the conserved F or W. D genes are given only for firm matches. Clone size is not always given. Where it is, it says once, few, many or a class for expanded clones.

J | V | D | size | CDR3 | DNA
TRBJ2-7 | TRBV27 | TRBD2 | NA | CASSLGGTRDYEQYF | TGTGCCAGCAGTTTAGGAGGGACTAGAGACTACGAGCAGTACTTC
TRBJ2-3 | TRBV6-5 | NA | NA | CASRDNSGGTDTQYF | TGTGCCAGCAGGGACAACTCCGGGGGAACAGATACGCAGTATTTT
TRBJ2-1 | TRBV7-9 | TRBD1 | once | CASSLFSQGKVYNEQFF | TGTGCCAGCAGCTTATTTTCACAGGGGAAGGTCTACAATGAGCAGTTCTTC
TRBJ1-2 | TRBV5-6 | NA | NA | CASSLAGLDYGYTF | TGTGCCAGCAGCTTGGCAGGGTTGGACTATGGCTACACCTTC
TRBJ1-2 | TRBV11-1 | TRBD1 | NA | CASTLGTASYGYTF | TGTGCCAGCACCCTAGGGACAGCGTCCTATGGCTACACCTTC
TRBJ2-1 | TRBV27 | NA | NA | CASIWGQVTIKTPYNEQFF | TGTGCCAGCATCTGGGGGCAGGTGACTATCAAAACCCCCTACAATGAGCAGTTCTTC
TRBJ2-7 | TRBV10-2 | TRBD1 | NA | CASTGTDEQYF | TGCGCCAGTACCGGGACAGACGAGCAGTACTTC
TRBJ2-1 | TRBV5-1 | TRBD1 | NA | CASSLGDRDPNEQFF | TGCGCCAGCAGCTTGGGTGACAGGGATCCGAATGAGCAGTTCTTC
TRBJ2-7 | TRBV12-5 | TRBD2 | NA | CASGASGYTYEQYF | TGTGCTAGTGGGGCTAGCGGCTATACCTACGAGCAGTACTTC
TRBJ1-1 | TRBV2 | NA | NA | CASSEVRAFF | TGTGCCAGCAGTGAAGTGCGGGCTTTCTTT
TRBJ1-5 | TRBV15 | NA | NA | CATSSTRNQPQHF | TGTGCCACCAGCAGTACTCGAAATCAGCCCCAGCATTTT
TRBJ1-1 | TRBV6-1 | TRBD1 | NA | CASSEVAGGAFEAFF | TGTGCCAGCAGTGAAGTTGCAGGGGGCGCGTTTGAAGCTTTCTTT
TRBJ1-2 | TRBV27 | NA | NA | CASSPLTRGYEHGYTF | TGTGCCAGCAGTCCCTTGACCCGGGGTTATGAGCATGGCTACACCTTC
TRBJ1-4 | TRBV11-2 | NA | NA | CASSLGRTATNEKLFF | TGTGCCAGCAGCTTAGGGAGGACAGCAACTAATGAAAAACTGTTTTTT
TRBJ2-7 | TRBV7-9 | NA | NA | CASSLEGDEQYF | TGTGCCAGCAGCTTAGAGGGGGACGAGCAGTACTTC
TRBJ1-2 | TRBV12-5 | NA | NA | CASGLQGTLDGYTF | TGTGCTAGTGGTTTGCAGGGGACCTTGGATGGCTACACCTTC
TRBJ2-2 | TRBV2 | TRBD1 | NA | CASSPTGGSTGELFF | TGTGCCAGCAGTCCTACAGGGGGCAGCACCGGGGAGCTGTTTTTT
TRBJ1-5 | TRBV10-2 | TRBD1 | NA | CASNPRGRDQPQHF | TGCGCCAGCAACCCCAGGGGGCGCGATCAGCCCCAGCATTTT
TRBJ2-3 | TRBV9 | NA | once | CASSVGVGSTDTQYF | TGTGCCAGCAGCGTGGGAGTGGGCAGCACAGATACGCAGTATTTT
TRBJ1-4 | TRBV5-1 | NA | NA | CASSLGPTNEKLFF | TGCGCCAGCAGCCTGGGGCCAACTAATGAAAAACTGTTTTTT
TRBJ2-6 | TRBV10-3 | NA | once | CAISGRGVSGANVLTF | TGTGCCATCAGTGGGAGGGGTGTCTCTGGGGCCAACGTCCTGACTTTC
TRBJ1-2 | TRBV18 | NA | NA | CASSQRGGEDGYTF | TGTGCCAGCTCACAACGGGGGGGCGAAGACGGCTACACCTTC
TRBJ1-1 | TRBV3-1/TRBV3-2 | NA | NA | CASSIQGGAEAFF | TGTGCCAGCAGCATACAGGGTGGCGCTGAAGCTTTCTTT
TRBJ2-7 | TRBV6-6 | NA | NA | CASSYTGNRGEQYF | TGTGCCAGCAGTTACACGGGAAATAGAGGCGAGCAGTACTTC
TRBJ1-2 | TRBV6-5 | NA | NA | CASSYSNTGRGYTF | TGTGCCAGCAGTTACTCGAATACAGGACGAGGCTACACCTTC
TRBJ2-3 | TRBV10-3 | TRBD1 | NA | CAISRDSASTDTQYF | TGTGCCATCAGCCGGGACAGCGCTAGCACAGATACGCAGTATTTT